This T cell receptor (beta chain) appears in the sequencing data of a study of T cell responses to AZD1222 COVID-19 vaccine. Overall study: The study pooled second doses at about 4 or about 12 weeks.

About this clone itself: Its antigen is unknown.

Study results and caveats: Clonal diversity was possibly underestimated, and white British individuals and females predominated among donors. Scientists sampled the repertoires only once the peak T cell response had passed.

The repertoire was sequenced with immunoSEQ multiplex PCR; TCRdb's copy has only in-frame clones and lacks some. The table includes around 50,000 clones, about 88% detected once. J was trimmed by 2 bases and V by 5 bases; bases with no gene match: 11. The germline V gene encodes CDR1 MDHEN and CDR2 SYDVKM. The CDR3 covers 16 residues. This receptor was identified in an adult in good health. The V and J genes are TRBV28 and TRBJ1-1, with 7 bases lining up with TRBD1. This specimen consisted of peripheral blood, obtained on day 0 of AZD1222 vaccination. Here the CDR3 reads CASSPPRTGGNTEAFF. CDR3 nucleotides: TGTGCCAGCAGTCCGCCCCGGACAGGCGGAAACACTGAAGCTTTCTTT. Complete variable domain (other parts from reference TRBV28 and TRBJ1-1): DVKVTQSSRYLVKRTGEKVFLECVQDMDHENMFWYRQDPGLGLRLIYFSYDVKMKEKGDIPEGYSVSREKKERFSLILESASTNQTSMYLCASSPPRTGGNTEAFFGQGTRLTVV.